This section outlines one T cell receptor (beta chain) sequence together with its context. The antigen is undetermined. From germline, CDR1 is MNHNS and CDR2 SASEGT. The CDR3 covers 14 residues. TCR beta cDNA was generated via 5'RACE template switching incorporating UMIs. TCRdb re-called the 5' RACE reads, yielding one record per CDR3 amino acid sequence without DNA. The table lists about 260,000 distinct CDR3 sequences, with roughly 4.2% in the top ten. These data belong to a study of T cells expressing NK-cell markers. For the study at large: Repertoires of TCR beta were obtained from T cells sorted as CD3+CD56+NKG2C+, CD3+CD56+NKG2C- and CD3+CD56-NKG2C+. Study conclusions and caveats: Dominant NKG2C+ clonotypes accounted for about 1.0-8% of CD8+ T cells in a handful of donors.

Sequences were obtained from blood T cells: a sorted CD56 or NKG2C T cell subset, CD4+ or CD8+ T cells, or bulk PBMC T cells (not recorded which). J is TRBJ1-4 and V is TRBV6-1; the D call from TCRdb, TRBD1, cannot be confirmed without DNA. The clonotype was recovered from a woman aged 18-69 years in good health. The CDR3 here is CASTKTDVTEKLFF.